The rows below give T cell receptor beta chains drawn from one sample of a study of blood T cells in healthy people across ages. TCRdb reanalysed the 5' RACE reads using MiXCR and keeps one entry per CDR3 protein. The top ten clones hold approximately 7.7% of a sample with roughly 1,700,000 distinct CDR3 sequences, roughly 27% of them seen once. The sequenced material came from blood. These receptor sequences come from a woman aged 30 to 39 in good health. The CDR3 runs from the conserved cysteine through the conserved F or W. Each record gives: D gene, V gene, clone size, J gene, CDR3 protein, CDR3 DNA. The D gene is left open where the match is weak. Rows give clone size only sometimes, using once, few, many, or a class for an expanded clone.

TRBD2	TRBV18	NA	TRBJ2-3	CASSPGKRGTDTQYF	TGTGCCAGCTCACCAGGCAAGCGGGGGACAGATACGCAGTATTTT
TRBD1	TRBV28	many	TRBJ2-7	CASSDRVYEQYF	TGTGCCAGCTCGGACAGGGTCTACGAGCAGTACTTC
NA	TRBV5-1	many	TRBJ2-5	CASKMRWDSETQYF	TGCGCCAGCAAGATGCGATGGGACTCAGAGACCCAGTACTTC
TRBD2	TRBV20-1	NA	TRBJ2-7	CSASGALAGGYEQYF	TGCAGTGCTAGTGGGGCTCTAGCGGGAGGGTACGAGCAGTACTTC
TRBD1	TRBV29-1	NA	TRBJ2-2	CSVYLDRGTGELFF	TGCAGCGTTTACCTGGACAGGGGCACCGGGGAGCTGTTTTTT
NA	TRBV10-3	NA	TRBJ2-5	CAISESLGSWNEQYF	TGTGCCATCAGTGAGTCGTTGGGATCATGGAATGAGCAGTACTTC
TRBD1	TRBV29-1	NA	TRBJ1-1	CSVATGRVNTEAFF	TGCAGCGTGGCGACAGGGAGAGTGAACACTGAAGCTTTCTTT
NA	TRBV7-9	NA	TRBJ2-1	CASSQNAVSNNEQFF	TGTGCCAGCAGCCAGAACGCGGTTTCGAACAATGAGCAGTTCTTC
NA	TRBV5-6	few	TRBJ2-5	CASSLAREGLETQYF	TGTGCCAGCAGCTTGGCAAGGGAAGGGTTGGAGACCCAGTACTTC
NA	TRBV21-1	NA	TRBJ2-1	CASSKADSSGTYNEQFF	TGTGCCAGCAGCAAAGCGGATTCTAGCGGGACCTACAATGAGCAGTTCTTC
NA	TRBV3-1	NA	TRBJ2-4	CASSQDTAKRYF	TGTGCCAGCAGCCAAGATACGGCGAAGCGGTACTTC
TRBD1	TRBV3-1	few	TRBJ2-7	CASTASGQGVYEQYF	TGTGCCAGCACGGCGTCGGGGCAGGGGGTTTACGAGCAGTACTTC
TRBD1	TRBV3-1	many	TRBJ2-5	CASSRQGAWTQYF	TGTGCCAGCAGCCGACAGGGGGCATGGACCCAGTACTTC
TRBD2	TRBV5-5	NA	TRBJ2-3	CASSWRTSDTDTQYF	TGTGCCAGCAGCTGGAGGACTAGCGACACAGATACGCAGTATTTT
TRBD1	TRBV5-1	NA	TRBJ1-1	CASSLDRGMNTEAFF	TGCGCCAGCAGCTTGGACAGGGGAATGAACACTGAAGCTTTCTTT
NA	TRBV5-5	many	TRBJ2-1	CASSMRREGMKEQFF	TGTGCCAGCAGCATGAGGAGAGAGGGAATGAAGGAGCAGTTCTTC
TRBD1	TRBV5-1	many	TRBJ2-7	CASSGGQGSNEQYF	TGCGCCAGCAGCGGTGGACAGGGTTCCAACGAGCAGTACTTC
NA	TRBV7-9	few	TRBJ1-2	CASINSRQRGYGYTF	TGTGCCAGCATAAATTCACGGCAACGCGGCTATGGCTACACCTTC
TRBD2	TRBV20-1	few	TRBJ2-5	CSARPPSGTTSFQETQYF	TGCAGTGCTAGACCCCCTAGCGGTACTACCTCCTTCCAAGAGACCCAGTACTTC
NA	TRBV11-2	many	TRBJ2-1	CASSLDGGRDEQFF	TGTGCCAGCAGCTTAGATGGGGGGCGGGATGAGCAGTTCTTC
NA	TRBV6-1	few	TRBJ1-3	CASSELEGLRNTIYF	TGTGCCAGCAGTGAACTCGAGGGATTGAGAAACACCATATATTTT
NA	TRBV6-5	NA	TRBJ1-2	CASSYSRGLRQDYGYTF	TGTGCCAGCAGTTACTCGAGGGGTCTACGACAGGACTATGGCTACACCTTC
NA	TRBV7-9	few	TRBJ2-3	CASSLDREHADTQYF	TGTGCCAGCAGCTTAGACCGGGAGCACGCAGATACGCAGTATTTT
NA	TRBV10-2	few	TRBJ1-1	CASSEGGRAFF	TGCGCCAGCAGTGAGGGGGGTCGGGCTTTCTTT
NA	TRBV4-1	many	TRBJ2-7	CASSQDNMGLTGRAYEQYF	TGCGCCAGCAGCCAAGATAATATGGGTCTGACAGGGAGGGCCTACGAGCAGTACTTC
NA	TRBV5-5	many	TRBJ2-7	CASSLVGGRSYEQYF	TGTGCCAGCAGCTTGGTCGGGGGAAGGTCCTACGAGCAGTACTTC
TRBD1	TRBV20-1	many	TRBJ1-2	CSASRDRGDHWDGYTF	TGCAGTGCTAGCCGGGACAGGGGTGATCATTGGGATGGCTACACCTTC
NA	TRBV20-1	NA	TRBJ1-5	CSASQAFRADQPQHF	TGCAGTGCTAGTCAGGCCTTCAGGGCGGATCAGCCCCAGCATTTT
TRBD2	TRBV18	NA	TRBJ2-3	CASSPSSGGSTDTQYF	TGTGCCAGCTCACCATCCAGCGGGGGGTCCACAGATACGCAGTATTTT
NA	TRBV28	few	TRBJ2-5	CASSYMGETQYF	TGTGCCAGCAGTTATATGGGAGAGACCCAGTACTTC
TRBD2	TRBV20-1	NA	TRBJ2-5	CSARTSGSGETQYF	TGTAGTGCTCGGACTAGCGGGAGTGGCGAGACCCAGTACTTC
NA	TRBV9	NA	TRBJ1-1	CASSVTLATEAFF	TGTGCCAGCAGCGTAACCCTGGCCACTGAAGCTTTCTTT
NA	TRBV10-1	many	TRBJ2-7	CASSEWVKYYEQYF	TGCGCCAGCAGTGAGTGGGTCAAGTACTACGAGCAGTACTTC
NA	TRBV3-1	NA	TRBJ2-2	CASSQGGRITGELFF	TGTGCCAGCAGCCAAGGGGGGCGAATCACCGGGGAGCTGTTTTTT
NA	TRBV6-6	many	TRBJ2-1	CASSWVKGRDNEQFF	TGTGCCAGCAGTTGGGTGAAAGGACGGGACAATGAGCAGTTCTTC
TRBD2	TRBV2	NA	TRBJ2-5	CASSRTSGGVATQYF	TGTGCCAGCAGTCGGACTAGCGGGGGAGTGGCGACCCAGTACTTC
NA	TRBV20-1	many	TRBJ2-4	CSASVVRGPGQENIQYF	TGCAGTGCTAGTGTGGTGCGGGGACCAGGACAGGAAAACATTCAGTACTTC
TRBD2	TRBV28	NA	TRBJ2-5	CASRNQDRRGRETQYF	TGTGCCAGCAGAAACCAAGATAGGCGGGGGAGGGAGACCCAGTACTTC
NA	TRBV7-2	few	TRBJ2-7	CASSRIELETYEQYF	TGTGCCAGCAGCCGTATAGAACTAGAAACCTACGAGCAGTACTTC
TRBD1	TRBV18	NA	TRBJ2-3	CASSTGTGNVNTQYF	TGTGCCAGCTCAACAGGGACAGGGAATGTAAATACGCAGTATTTT
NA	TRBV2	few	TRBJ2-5	CASRLILGAQYF	TGTGCCAGCAGATTAATTCTGGGGGCCCAGTACTTC
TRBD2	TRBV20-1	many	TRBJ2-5	CSASTSGSIIRETQYF	TGCAGTGCTAGTACTAGCGGGTCGATAATCCGGGAGACCCAGTACTTC
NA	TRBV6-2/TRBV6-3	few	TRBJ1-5	CASAWDGYNQPQHF	TGTGCCAGTGCCTGGGACGGCTACAATCAGCCCCAGCATTTT
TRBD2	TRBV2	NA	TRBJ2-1	CASSALSGGADEQFF	TGTGCCAGCAGTGCCCTAAGCGGGGGGGCGGACGAGCAGTTCTTC
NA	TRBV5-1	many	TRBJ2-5	CASSPGRAGETQYF	TGCGCCAGCAGCCCGGGTAGGGCGGGTGAGACCCAGTACTTC
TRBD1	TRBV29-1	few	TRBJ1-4	CSAGDRGPTNEKRFF	TGCAGCGCCGGGGACAGGGGGCCCACTAATGAAAAACGGTTTTTT
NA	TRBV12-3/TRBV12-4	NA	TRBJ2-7	CASRPGHRSYEQYF	TGTGCCAGCAGACCGGGACATCGCTCCTACGAGCAGTACTTC
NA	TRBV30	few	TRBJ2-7	CAWSPGTNEQYF	TGTGCCTGGAGTCCAGGGACAAACGAGCAGTACTTC
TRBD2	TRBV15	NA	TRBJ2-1	CATSRLAGGSVFF	TGTGCCACCAGCAGGCTAGCGGGAGGATCGGTGTTCTTC
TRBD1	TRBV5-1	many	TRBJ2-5	CASSFGDRYQETQYF	TGCGCCAGCAGCTTCGGGGACAGATACCAAGAGACCCAGTACTTC
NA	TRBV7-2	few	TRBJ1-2	CASSLGDVYGYTF	TGTGCCAGCAGCTTAGGGGACGTCTATGGCTACACCTTC
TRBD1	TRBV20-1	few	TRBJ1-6	CSARVGTGLSPLHF	TGCAGTGCTAGAGTTGGGACAGGGCTATCACCCCTCCACTTT
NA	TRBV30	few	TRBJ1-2	CAWSHLGMDGYTF	TGTGCCTGGAGCCACCTCGGGATGGATGGCTACACCTTC